What follows are 14 T cell receptor beta chains derived from one specimen sequenced in a study of CD4 T cell repertoires in COVID-19. The repertoire was sequenced with immunoSEQ multiplex PCR; TCRdb's copy has only in-frame clones and lacks some. The profile shows approximately 8,400 clones, around 80% of them singletons. Sequencing was done directly on freshly isolated, uncultured memory T cells. The specimen was effector memory CD4+ T cells from blood, collected before the COVID-19 pandemic. These receptor sequences come from a human donor who had COVID-19.

V is TRBV9 and J is TRBJ2-3, with 9 nucleotides matching TRBD2. CDR1 SGDLS and CDR2 YYNGEE come from the germline V gene. The CDR3 is made up of 16 amino acids. The ends lost 0 bases at V and 2 bases at J; junction bases unmatched: 4. In nucleotides, the CDR3 is TGTGCCAGCAGCGTAGGGGCGGGGGGGGTCACAGATACGCAGTATTTT. This sequence encodes CASSVGAGGVTDTQYF.

By share, this clone counts as medium-sized. This chain connects TRBV7-2 to TRBJ1-2; D might be TRBD1 (6 bases). The length of the CDR3 is 13 residues. Trimming removed 4 bases from V and 4 bases from J, with 10 bases in between. Germline-derived CDR1 and CDR2 are SGHTA and FQGNSA. CDR3 nucleotides: TGTGCCAGCAGCTCGACAGGAACCTATGGCTACACCTTC. Translated: CASSSTGTYGYTF.

Worth noting for this clone: Mismatch with germline at one junction end may stem from a read error. This chain joins TRBV11-3 and TRBJ2-7, with 9 positions matching TRBD2. Germline V gene data show CDR1 as SGHNT and CDR2 as YENEEA. The CDR3 sequence is 16 residues long. The CDR3 region has the DNA TGTGCCAGCAGCTTAGGCAAGCGGGAGGCCTCCGACGAGCAGTACTTC. Translated, it gives CASSLGKREASDEQYF.

The chain employs TRBV6-4 and TRBJ2-1, with D maybe TRBD1 (5 bases). CDR1 and CDR2 (germline): MRHNA, SNTAGT. Trimming shortened V by 0 bases and J by 9 bases, and 18 bases separated the two germline ends. This CDR3 spans 16 amino acids. CDR3 amino acids: CASSDSVLRGFGEQFF. In DNA, the CDR3 is TGTGCCAGCAGTGACTCTGTGCTTAGGGGTTTTGGTGAGCAGTTCTTC.

By its share, this clone is medium-sized. The rearrangement joins TRBV7-3 to TRBJ2-1, with D perhaps matching TRBD2 (6 bases). Trimming removed 5 bases at V and 2 bases at J, with 13 bases between. Germline V lookup: CDR1 SGHTA, CDR2 FQGTGA. The CDR3 sequence is 15 residues long. The CDR3 nucleotides are TGTGCCAGCAGCGCTTCCGGGACTCCCTACAATGAGCAGTTCTTC. It yields the protein CASSASGTPYNEQFF.

CDR3: CASSPHVGSGANVLTF. Written as DNA, the CDR3 is TGTGCCAGCAGTCCCCATGTCGGCTCTGGGGCCAACGTCCTGACTTTC. The chain joins TRBV28 to TRBJ2-6, with D uncertain. CDR3 length equals 16 residues. V lost 5 bases and J 0 bases, leaving 11 bases between the germline ends. Germline V lookup: CDR1 MDHEN, CDR2 SYDVKM.

The chain uses TRBV7-9 and TRBJ2-7; D possibly corresponds to TRBD2 (6 bases). The length of the CDR3 is 15 residues. Germline V CDR1 and CDR2: SEHNR, FQNEAQ (reference sequence). Trimming took 3 bases from V and 0 from J, leaving 12 bases between them. DNA of the CDR3: TGTGCCAGCAGCTTGTGGGGTAGCGGCTCCTACGAGCAGTACTTC. Translating gives CASSLWGSGSYEQYF.

V gene TRBV6-1 combines with J gene TRBJ2-3; TRBD1 matches 8 bases. This CDR3 region has 16 residues. V was pared by 4 bases and J by 2 bases, with 8 bases of the junction left unmatched. Germline V gene data show CDR1 as MNHNS and CDR2 as SASEGT. CDR3 bases: TGTGCCAGCAGTGCCGATGGACAGGGTGACACAGATACGCAGTATTTT. Amino acids: CASSADGQGDTDTQYF.

V is TRBV5-1 and J is TRBJ2-2; 12 nucleotides match TRBD2. Trimming cost V 0 bases and J 1 base; bases outside gene matches: 4. Per germline, CDR1 SGHRS and CDR2 YFSETQ. The length of the CDR3 is 18 residues. CDR3 protein: CASSLELAGGQNTGELFF. The CDR3 nucleotides read TGCGCCAGCAGCTTGGAACTAGCGGGGGGCCAGAACACCGGGGAGCTGTTTTTT.

V gene TRBV11-3 combines with J gene TRBJ2-7; 7 bases map to TRBD2. CDR1 SGHNT and CDR2 YENEEA come from the germline V gene. V was clipped by 2 bases and J by 0 bases; unmatched bases: 4. This CDR3 comprises 15 residues. CDR3 in amino acids: CASSLIAGPSYEQYF. Written as DNA, the CDR3 is TGTGCCAGCAGCTTAATAGCGGGCCCCTCCTACGAGCAGTACTTC.

The chain has TRBV14 and TRBJ1-6; D is perhaps TRBD1 (5 bases). V was shortened by 3 bases and J by 9 bases, with 21 bases between the two germline ends. Per the germline V gene, CDR1 is SGHDN and CDR2 is FVKESK. The CDR3 length is 17 residues. DNA for the CDR3: TGTGCCAGCAGCCAGGAAGGGATTCGCCCAGGGTTTTCACCCCTCCACTTT. Its translation: CASSQEGIRPGFSPLHF. The full variable domain, with the rest looked up from reference TRBV14 and TRBJ1-6, is EAGVTQFPSHSVIEKGQTVTLRCDPISGHDNLYWYRRVMGKEIKFLLHFVKESKQDESGMPNNRFLAERTGGTYSTLKVQPAELEDSGVYFCASSQEGIRPGFSPLHFGNGTRLTVT.

This chain connects TRBV11-2 to TRBJ2-1; weak D call: TRBD2 (5 bases). Germline CDR1 is SGHAT and CDR2 is FQNNGV. The CDR3 is 16 residues long. Trimming pared 3 bases from V and 0 bases from J, leaving 12 bases between. The CDR3 sequence is CASSFYAGLSYNEQFF. As DNA, the CDR3 is TGTGCCAGCAGCTTTTATGCGGGCCTCTCCTACAATGAGCAGTTCTTC.

The J gene is TRBJ1-1, the V gene TRBV4-2; the D gene is possibly TRBD1 (5 bases). V was clipped by 0 bases and J by 2 bases, with 19 bases between them. The germline V gene encodes CDR1 LGHNA and CDR2 YNFKEQ. The CDR3 extends over 18 amino acids. The CDR3 coding sequence is TGTGCCAGCAGCCAAGATGATCAGGGTTCCACCCCTAACACTGAAGCTTTCTTT. Protein sequence: CASSQDDQGSTPNTEAFF.

This chain connects TRBV6-1 to TRBJ1-2; D is unresolved. Trimming took 8 bases from V and 4 from J, leaving 20 bases between them. The CDR3 sequence is 15 residues long. Germline V gene lookup returns CDR1 MNHNS and CDR2 SASEGT. CDR3: CASDKTGGPFYGYTF. The CDR3 region has the DNA TGTGCCAGCGATAAGACGGGAGGGCCTTTCTATGGCTACACCTTC.